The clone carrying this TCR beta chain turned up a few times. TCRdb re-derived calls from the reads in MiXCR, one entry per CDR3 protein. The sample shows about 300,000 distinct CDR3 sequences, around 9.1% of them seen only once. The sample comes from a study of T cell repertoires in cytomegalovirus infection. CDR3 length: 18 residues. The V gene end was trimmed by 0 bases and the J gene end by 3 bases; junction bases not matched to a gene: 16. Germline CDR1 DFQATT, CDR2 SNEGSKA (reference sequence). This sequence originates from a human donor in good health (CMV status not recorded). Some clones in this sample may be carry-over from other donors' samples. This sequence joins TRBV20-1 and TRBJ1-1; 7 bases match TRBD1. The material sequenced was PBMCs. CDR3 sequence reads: CSARDLDRITGAYTEAFF. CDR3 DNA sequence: TGCAGTGCTAGAGATTTGGACAGGATAACCGGGGCGTACACTGAAGCTTTCTTT.